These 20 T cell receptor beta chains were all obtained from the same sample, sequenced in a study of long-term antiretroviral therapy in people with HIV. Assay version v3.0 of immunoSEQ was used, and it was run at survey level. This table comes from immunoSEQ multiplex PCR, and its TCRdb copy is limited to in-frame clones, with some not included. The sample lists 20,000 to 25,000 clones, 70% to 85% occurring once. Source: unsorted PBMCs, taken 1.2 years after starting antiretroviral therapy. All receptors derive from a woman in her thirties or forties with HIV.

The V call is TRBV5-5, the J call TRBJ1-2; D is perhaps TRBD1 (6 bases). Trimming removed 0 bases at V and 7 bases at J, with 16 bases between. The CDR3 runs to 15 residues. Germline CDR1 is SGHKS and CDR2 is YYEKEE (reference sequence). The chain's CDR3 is CASSLDRGALGGYTF. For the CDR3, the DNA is TGTGCCAGCAGCTTGGATAGGGGGGCCTTGGGTGGCTACACCTTC.

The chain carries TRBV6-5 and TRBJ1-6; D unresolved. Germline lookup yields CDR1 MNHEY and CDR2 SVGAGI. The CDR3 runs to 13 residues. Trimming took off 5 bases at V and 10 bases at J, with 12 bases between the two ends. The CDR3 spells CASSQHIGSPLHF. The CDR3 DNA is TGTGCCAGCAGTCAACATATAGGATCACCCCTCCACTTT.

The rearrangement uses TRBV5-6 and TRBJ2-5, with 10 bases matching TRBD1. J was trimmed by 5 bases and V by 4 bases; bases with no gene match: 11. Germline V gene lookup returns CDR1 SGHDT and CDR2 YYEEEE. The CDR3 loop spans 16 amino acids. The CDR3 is CASSLRDRGSRETQYF. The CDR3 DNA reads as TGTGCCAGCAGCCTCCGGGACAGGGGCTCCAGGGAGACCCAGTACTTC. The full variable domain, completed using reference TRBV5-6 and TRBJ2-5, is DAGVTQSPTHLIKTRGQQVTLRCSPKSGHDTVSWYQQALGQGPQFIFQYYEEEERQRGNFPDRFSGHQFPNYSSELNVNALLLGDSALYLCASSLRDRGSRETQYFGPGTRLLVL.

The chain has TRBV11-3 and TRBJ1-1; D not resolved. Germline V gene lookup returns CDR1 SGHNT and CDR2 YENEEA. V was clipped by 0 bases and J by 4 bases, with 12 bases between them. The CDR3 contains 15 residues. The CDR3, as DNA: TGTGCCAGCAGCTTAGATCGCGGAGGCAGCACTGAAGCTTTCTTT. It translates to CASSLDRGGSTEAFF.

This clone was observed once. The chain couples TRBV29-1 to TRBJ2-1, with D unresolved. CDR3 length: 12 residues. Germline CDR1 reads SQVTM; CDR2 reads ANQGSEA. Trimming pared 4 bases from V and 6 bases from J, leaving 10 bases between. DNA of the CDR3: TGCAGCGTTGTGAGCCTATCCAATGAGCAGTTCTTC. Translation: CSVVSLSNEQFF.

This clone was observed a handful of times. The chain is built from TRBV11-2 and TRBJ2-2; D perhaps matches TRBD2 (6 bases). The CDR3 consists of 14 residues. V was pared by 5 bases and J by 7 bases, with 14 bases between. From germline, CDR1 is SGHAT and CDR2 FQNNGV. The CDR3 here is CASSRDFSVGELFF. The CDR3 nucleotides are TGTGCCAGCAGCCGGGACTTCTCCGTCGGGGAGCTGTTTTTT.

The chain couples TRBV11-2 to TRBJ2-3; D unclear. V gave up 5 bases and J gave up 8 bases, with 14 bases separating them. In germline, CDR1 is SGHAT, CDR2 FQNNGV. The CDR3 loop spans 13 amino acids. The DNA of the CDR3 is TGTGCCAGCAGCGCAAGCAGGATCGGTACGCAGTATTTT. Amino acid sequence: CASSASRIGTQYF.

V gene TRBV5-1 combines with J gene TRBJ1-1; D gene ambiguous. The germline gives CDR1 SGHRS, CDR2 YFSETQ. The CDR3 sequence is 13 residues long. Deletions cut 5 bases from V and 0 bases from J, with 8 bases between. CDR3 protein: CASSKAMNTEAFF. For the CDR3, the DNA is TGCGCCAGCAGTAAGGCAATGAACACTGAAGCTTTCTTT.

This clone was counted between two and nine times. CDR3 region: CASSLTQGGENIQYF. CDR3 bases: TGTGCCAGCAGCTTGACACAGGGTGGGGAAAACATTCAGTACTTC. The genes are TRBV7-9 and TRBJ2-4, with D possibly matching TRBD1 (6 bases). Trimming pared 3 bases from V and 5 bases from J, leaving 14 bases between. This CDR3 spans 15 amino acids. The germline CDR1 and CDR2 sequences are SEHNR and FQNEAQ (reference sequence).

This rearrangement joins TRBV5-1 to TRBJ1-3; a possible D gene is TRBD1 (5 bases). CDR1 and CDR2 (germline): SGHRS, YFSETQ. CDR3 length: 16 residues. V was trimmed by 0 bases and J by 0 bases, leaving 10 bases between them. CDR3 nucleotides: TGCGCCAGCAGCTTGGGAGGGACGAGCTCTGGAAACACCATATATTTT. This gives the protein CASSLGGTSSGNTIYF.

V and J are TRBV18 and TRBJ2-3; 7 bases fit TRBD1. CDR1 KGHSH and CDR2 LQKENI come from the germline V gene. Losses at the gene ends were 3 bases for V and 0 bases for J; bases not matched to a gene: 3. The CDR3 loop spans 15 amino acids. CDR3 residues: CASSPDRVSTDTQYF. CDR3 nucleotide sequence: TGTGCCAGCTCACCTGACAGGGTTAGCACAGATACGCAGTATTTT.

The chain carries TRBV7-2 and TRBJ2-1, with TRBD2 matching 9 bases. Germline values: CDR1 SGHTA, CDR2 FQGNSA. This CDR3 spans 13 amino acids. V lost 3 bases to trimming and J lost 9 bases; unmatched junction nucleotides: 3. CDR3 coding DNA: TGTGCCAGCAGCTTGGGCGGGAGGGTTGAGCAGTTCTTC. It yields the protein CASSLGGRVEQFF.

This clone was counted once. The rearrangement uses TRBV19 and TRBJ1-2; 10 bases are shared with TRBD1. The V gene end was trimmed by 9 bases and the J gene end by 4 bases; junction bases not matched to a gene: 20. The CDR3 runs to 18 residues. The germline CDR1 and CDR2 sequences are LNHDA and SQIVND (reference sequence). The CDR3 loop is CASTGPGQGLVGVYGYTF. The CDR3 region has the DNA TGTGCCAGCACCGGGCCGGGACAGGGGTTGGTTGGGGTCTATGGCTACACCTTC.

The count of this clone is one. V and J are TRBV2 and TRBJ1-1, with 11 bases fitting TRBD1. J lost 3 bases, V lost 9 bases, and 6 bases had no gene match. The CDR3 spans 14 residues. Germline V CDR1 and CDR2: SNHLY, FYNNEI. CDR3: CARPGTGGYTEAFF. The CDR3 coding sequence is TGTGCCAGACCCGGGACAGGGGGTTACACTGAAGCTTTCTTT.

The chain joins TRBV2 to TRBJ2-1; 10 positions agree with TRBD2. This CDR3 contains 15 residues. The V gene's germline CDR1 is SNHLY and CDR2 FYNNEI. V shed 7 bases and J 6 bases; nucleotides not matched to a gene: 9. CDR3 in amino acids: CASKLSGRARNEQFF. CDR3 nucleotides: TGTGCCAGCAAATTAAGCGGGAGGGCCCGCAATGAGCAGTTCTTC.

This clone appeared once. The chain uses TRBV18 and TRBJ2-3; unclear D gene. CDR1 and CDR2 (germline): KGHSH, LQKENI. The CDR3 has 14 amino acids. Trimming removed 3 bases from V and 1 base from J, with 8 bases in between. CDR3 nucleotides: TGTGCCAGCTCACCTGGGATAGGCACAGATACGCAGTATTTT. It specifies CASSPGIGTDTQYF.

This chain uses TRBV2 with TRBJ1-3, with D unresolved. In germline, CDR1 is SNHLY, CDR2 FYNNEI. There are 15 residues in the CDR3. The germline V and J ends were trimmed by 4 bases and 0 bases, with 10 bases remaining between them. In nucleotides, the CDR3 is TGTGCCAGCAGTGGGCGGACGTACTCTGGAAACACCATATATTTT. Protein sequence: CASSGRTYSGNTIYF.

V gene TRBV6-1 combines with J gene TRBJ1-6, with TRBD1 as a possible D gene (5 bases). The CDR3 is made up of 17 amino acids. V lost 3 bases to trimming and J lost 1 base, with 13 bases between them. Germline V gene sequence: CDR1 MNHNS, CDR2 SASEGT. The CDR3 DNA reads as TGTGCCAGCAGTGATGGGGGACCGGGGTCCTATAATTCACCCCTCCACTTT. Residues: CASSDGGPGSYNSPLHF.

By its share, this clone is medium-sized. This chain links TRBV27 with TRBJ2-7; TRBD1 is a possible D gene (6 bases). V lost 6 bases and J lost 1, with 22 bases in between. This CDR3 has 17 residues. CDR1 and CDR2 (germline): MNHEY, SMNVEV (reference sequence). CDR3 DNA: TGTGCCAGCAGCCTGACAGGACTCTCGGCGATTTCCTACGAGCAGTACTTC. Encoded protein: CASSLTGLSAISYEQYF.

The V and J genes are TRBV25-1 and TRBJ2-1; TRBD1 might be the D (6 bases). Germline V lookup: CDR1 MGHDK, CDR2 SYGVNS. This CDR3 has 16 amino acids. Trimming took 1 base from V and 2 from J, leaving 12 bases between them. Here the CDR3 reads CASSESQGWAYNEQFF. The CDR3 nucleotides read TGTGCCAGCAGTGAATCCCAGGGGTGGGCCTACAATGAGCAGTTCTTC.